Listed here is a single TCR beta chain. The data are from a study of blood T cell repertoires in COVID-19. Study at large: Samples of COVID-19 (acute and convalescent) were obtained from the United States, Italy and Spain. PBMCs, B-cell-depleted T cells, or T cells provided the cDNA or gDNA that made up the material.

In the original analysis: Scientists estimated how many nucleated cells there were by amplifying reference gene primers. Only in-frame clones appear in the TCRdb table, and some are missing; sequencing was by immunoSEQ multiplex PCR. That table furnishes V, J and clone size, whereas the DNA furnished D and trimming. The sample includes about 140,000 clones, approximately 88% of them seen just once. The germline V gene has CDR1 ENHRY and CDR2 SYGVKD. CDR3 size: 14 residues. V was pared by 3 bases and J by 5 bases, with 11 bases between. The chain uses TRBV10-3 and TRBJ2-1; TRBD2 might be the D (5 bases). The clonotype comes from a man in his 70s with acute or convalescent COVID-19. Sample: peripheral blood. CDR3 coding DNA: TGTGCCATCAGTGAAAAAGCGGAAAACAATGAGCAGTTCTTC. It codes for CAISEKAENNEQFF.